The T cell receptor beta chain under discussion was sequenced for a study of T cell responses to AZD1222 COVID-19 vaccine. The study, taken as a whole, reports: Following two doses of AZD1222, Spike-specific TCR breadth and depth rose.

TCRdb keeps only in-frame clones here, not all; method: immunoSEQ multiplex PCR. The profile shows roughly 120,000 clones, 70% to 90% of them singletons. Concerning this clone itself: Its antigen is not identified.

Researchers grouped second doses given at about 4 or about 12 weeks into one pool. This CDR3 contains 18 residues. With 6 bases removed from V and 5 bases from J, the gap between germline ends came to 28 bases. Germline V CDR1 and CDR2: MGHRA, YSYEKL. Sequencing was performed on peripheral blood, taken 28 days after the second AZD1222 dose. The origin of this receptor is an adult who received the AZD1222 COVID-19 vaccine. The rearrangement uses TRBV4-1 and TRBJ1-2; no definite D call. The CDR3 region is CASRQIFHPPLQPYGYTF. The CDR3 DNA follows: TGCGCCAGCAGACAAATATTCCACCCCCCTCTACAACCATATGGCTACACCTTC.